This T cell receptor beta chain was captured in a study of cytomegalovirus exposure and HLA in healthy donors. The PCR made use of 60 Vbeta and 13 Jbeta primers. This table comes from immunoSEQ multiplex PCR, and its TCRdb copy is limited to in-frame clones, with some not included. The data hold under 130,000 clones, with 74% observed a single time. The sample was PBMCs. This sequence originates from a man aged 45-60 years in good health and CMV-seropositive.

The CDR3 DNA reads TGCGCCAGCAGCCCAGGAGGGGAGGGAACTGAAGCTTTCTTT. This gives the protein CASSPGGEGTEAFF. The gene calls are TRBV5-1 and TRBJ1-1; D might be TRBD1 (5 bases). The CDR3 totals 14 residues. Germline V lookup: CDR1 SGHRS, CDR2 YFSETQ. V was clipped by 4 bases and J by 5 bases, with 15 bases between them.